One and the same sample provided the 8 T cell receptor beta chains below, sequenced in a study of PD-L1 blockade in urothelial cancer (TCRdb year 2017). Receptor libraries were prepared by the immunoSEQ multiplex PCR assay. TCRdb obtained this table from immuneACCESS and retained in-frame rearrangements with V and J assigned. These tables miss some clones; where compared with another copy, unresolved V genes account for less than half of the shortfall, and the remainder is unexplained. This sample comprises about 43,000 clones, approximately 90% of them detected only once. The ten biggest clones cover roughly 14% of the sample. Sequences were derived from PBMCs, sampled around atezolizumab (anti-PD-L1) treatment. All receptors come from a woman between 55 and 75 years old with urothelial cancer.

This chain links TRBV28 with TRBJ2-1; 10 bases are shared with TRBD1. The trim removed 6 bases at V and 12 bases at J, leaving 8 bases unmatched. This CDR3 spans 13 amino acids. Germline lookup yields CDR1 MDHEN and CDR2 SYDVKM. CDR3 nucleotides: TGTGCCAGCAGGACTGACAGGGGGCGCAGGCAGTTCTTC. Protein product: CASRTDRGRRQFF.

The chain couples TRBV7-2 to TRBJ1-2, with D unclear. With 1 base removed from V and 4 bases from J, the gap between germline ends came to 19 bases. Germline loops: CDR1 SGHTA, CDR2 FQGNSA. The CDR3 has 17 amino acids. The CDR3 protein is CASSLVSSGSMGYGYTF. In nucleotides, the CDR3 is TGTGCCAGCAGCTTAGTTTCATCCGGGTCAATGGGCTATGGCTACACCTTC.

V usage is TRBV7-9 and J usage is TRBJ2-1; 8 bases map to TRBD2. This CDR3 is built from 19 residues. Germline V gene lookup returns CDR1 SEHNR and CDR2 FQNEAQ (reference sequence). Trimming at V came to 5 bases and at J to 8 bases, leaving 23 bases not matched to a gene. The CDR3 protein is CASSQTIGKLAERFDEQFF. CDR3 DNA sequence: TGTGCCAGCAGCCAAACTATAGGAAAACTAGCGGAGAGGTTCGATGAGCAGTTCTTC. The variable domain in full, with the rest retrieved from reference TRBV7-9 and TRBJ2-1, is DTGVSQNPRHKITKRGQNVTFRCDPISEHNRLYWYRQTLGQGPEFLTYFQNEAQLEKSRLLSDRFSAERPKGSFSTLEIQRTEQGDSAMYLCASSQTIGKLAERFDEQFFGPGTRLTVL.

CDR3 amino acids: CASSVSSDQPQHF. The CDR3 DNA follows: TGTGCCAGCAGCGTATCATCGGATCAGCCCCAGCATTTT. J is TRBJ1-5 and V is TRBV9, with D hard to call. CDR1 is SGDLS and CDR2 is YYNGEE in the germline V gene. The length of the CDR3 is 13 residues. Trimming removed 1 base from V and 5 bases from J, with 7 bases in between.

This clone has just a few counts. The chain couples TRBV9 to TRBJ1-5, with 10 positions matching TRBD1. The trim removed 3 bases at V and 4 bases at J, leaving 1 base unmatched. The length of the CDR3 is 14 residues. Per the germline V gene, CDR1 is SGDLS and CDR2 is YYNGEE. The CDR3 bases are TGTGCCAGCAGCGAGGGACAGGGGAATCAGCCCCAGCATTTT. It specifies CASSEGQGNQPQHF.

The gene calls are TRBV7-9 and TRBJ1-1; D uncertain. Per the germline V gene, CDR1 is SEHNR and CDR2 is FQNEAQ (reference sequence). Trimming stripped 3 bases from V and 10 bases from J, with 6 bases between. This CDR3 spans 10 amino acids. The CDR3 nucleotides are TGTGCCAGCAGCTTGGAGACAGCTTTCTTT. Amino acid sequence: CASSLETAFF. The entire variable domain, with the rest obtained from reference TRBV7-9 and TRBJ1-1, is as follows: DTGVSQNPRHKITKRGQNVTFRCDPISEHNRLYWYRQTLGQGPEFLTYFQNEAQLEKSRLLSDRFSAERPKGSFSTLEIQRTEQGDSAMYLCASSLETAFFGQGTRLTVV.

The rearrangement uses TRBV6-5 and TRBJ2-1, with 7 bases lining up with TRBD2. Germline V gives CDR1 MNHEY, CDR2 SVGAGI. Unmatched junction bases numbered 6, after V lost 6 bases and J lost 10 bases. The CDR3 is 12 residues long. The CDR3 here is CASRGGNLEQFF. The CDR3 region has the DNA TGTGCCAGCAGGGGGGGGAATCTAGAGCAGTTCTTC.

This clone has just a few counts. The CDR3 coding sequence is TGCAGTGCTGGGAGCTCCTACGAGCAGTACTTC. Protein product: CSAGSSYEQYF. V is TRBV20-1 and J is TRBJ2-7, with a tentative D call TRBD2 (5 bases). Germline V CDR1 and CDR2: DFQATT, SNEGSKA (reference sequence). Trimming stripped 5 bases from V and 0 bases from J, with 5 bases between. CDR3 length: 11 residues.